This T cell receptor beta chain was sequenced for a study of Graves' ophthalmopathy and Graves' hyperthyroidism. The study amplified TCR beta CDR3 regions using RNA transcripts. Amplification began with first-round RT-PCR using HTBI primers, then second-round multiplex PCR was performed. TCRdb analysed the multiplex PCR reads with MiXCR anew, one entry per CDR3 protein. Among 400,000 or so distinct CDR3 sequences listed, 15% to 20% were seen once. Patients with other autoimmune diseases, uncontrolled infections, pregnancy or lactation were excluded. A diagnosis was made from clinical symptoms together with serum thyroxine, TRAb, thyroid ultrasound and orbital computed tomography. The CDR3 contains 11 residues. In germline, CDR1 is SNHLY, CDR2 FYNNEI. Trimming left V 3 bases short and J 10 bases short, with 7 bases between. This clonotype was seen repeatedly, ten times or more. Its antigen is not known.

General observations from the study: An 81.08% specificity and around 86% sensitivity were achieved by a 13-signature model that separated ophthalmopathy from stable hyperthyroidism. Most expanded thyroid clonotypes above 0.001 frequency also appeared in blood.

Specimen: peripheral blood. The clonotype was recovered from an adult woman with stable Graves' hyperthyroidism. This chain uses TRBV2 with TRBJ1-5, with unresolved D. CDR3 in amino acids: CASSDRGPQHF. The CDR3 DNA reads TGTGCCAGCAGTGACCGCGGACCCCAGCATTTT.